This T cell receptor (beta chain) originates from a study of shared clonotypes between healthy human individuals. On this clone: The antigen is not known.

Only in-frame clones appear in the TCRdb table, and some are missing; sequencing was by immunoSEQ multiplex PCR. Among over a million clones listed, 78% were seen once. Study outcomes and limitations: Several donors had around 5% of their naive CD4 clonotypes in common.

The receptor was isolated from a man younger than 35 in good health. Some clones in this sample may be carry-over from other donors' samples. Sequenced: memory CD4+ T cells from PBMCs. Subset of the sample: CD45RA-negative fraction.

CDR3 region: CASSRTMGNQPQHF. The DNA of the CDR3 is TGTGCCAGCAGCCGCACGATGGGGAATCAGCCCCAGCATTTT. The chain uses TRBV28 and TRBJ1-5; D is undetermined. Trimming pared 6 bases from V and 4 bases from J, leaving 13 bases between. CDR1 and CDR2 from the germline V gene are MDHEN and SYDVKM. There are 14 residues in the CDR3.